This is a list of T cell receptor beta chains from one sample in a study of CD8+ T cells in alopecia areata. Sequenced by immunoSEQ multiplex PCR; TCRdb stores in-frame clones only, minus some. The data show a few hundred thousand clones, with approximately 72% seen just once and roughly 1.2% held by the top ten. The sequenced sample was CD4+ T cells sorted from blood, obtained at week 44, from a patient treated with tofacitinib. The receptors were sampled from a human donor with alopecia areata. Each CDR3 is given with its conserved first and last residue. D genes are given only for firm matches. Clone size is given for some rows only: seen once, a few or many times, or a class if the clone is expanded.

CASKYRLDTNEQFF | TGTGCCAGCAAGTATCGACTAGACACGAATGAGCAGTTCTTC | NA | TRBV2 | NA | TRBJ2-1
CSVERGAYEQFF | TGCAGCGTTGAAAGGGGGGCATATGAGCAGTTCTTC | NA | TRBV29-1 | NA | TRBJ2-1
CAWSERPTADTQYF | TGTGCCTGGAGTGAGCGACCCACGGCGGATACGCAGTATTTT | NA | TRBV30 | NA | TRBJ2-3
CASSVGPRDSYEQYF | TGTGCCAGCAGCGTAGGTCCTAGGGACAGCTACGAGCAGTACTTC | once | TRBV9 | TRBD1 | TRBJ2-7
CASSLTGQENGEQYF | TGTGCCAGCAGCTTAACGGGACAGGAGAATGGCGAGCAGTACTTC | once | TRBV7-3 | TRBD1 | TRBJ2-7
CASSSDRGSGANVLTF | TGCGCCAGCAGCTCTGACAGGGGGTCTGGGGCCAACGTCCTGACTTTC | NA | TRBV5-1 | TRBD1 | TRBJ2-6
CAWMLPGYYEQYF | TGTGCCTGGATGCTCCCGGGTTACTACGAGCAGTACTTC | NA | TRBV30 | NA | TRBJ2-7
CASSARQGGYGYTF | TGTGCCAGTAGTGCAAGACAGGGCGGCTATGGCTACACCTTC | NA | TRBV19 | TRBD1 | TRBJ1-2
CASSPRGSFKGSPLHF | TGTGCCAGCTCGCCCCGGGGCTCGTTTAAAGGATCACCCCTCCACTTT | few | TRBV18 | NA | TRBJ1-6
CASTRGGGVNTEAFF | TGCGCCAGCACCCGAGGGGGAGGAGTGAACACTGAAGCTTTCTTT | few | TRBV5-1 | NA | TRBJ1-1
CAWSVFHRGYTF | TGTGCCTGGAGTGTTTTTCATCGTGGCTACACCTTC | NA | TRBV30 | NA | TRBJ1-2
CASSPRGRANEKLFF | TGTGCCAGCAGCCCCAGGGGGCGGGCTAATGAAAAACTGTTTTTT | few | TRBV5-6 | TRBD1 | TRBJ1-4
CASSAEQPPGGNEQFF | TGTGCCAGCAGCGCGGAGCAGCCCCCGGGGGGCAATGAGCAGTTCTTC | NA | TRBV11-3 | TRBD2 | TRBJ2-1
CASSSRTGWSSGANVLTF | TGTGCCAGCAGCTCACGGACGGGATGGAGCTCTGGGGCCAACGTCCTGACTTTC | few | TRBV7-2 | NA | TRBJ2-6
CSVRPGGENIQYF | TGCAGCGTTCGGCCGGGGGGCGAAAACATTCAGTACTTC | NA | TRBV29-1 | NA | TRBJ2-4
CASSRQSYGYTF | TGTGCCAGCAGTAGACAGAGCTATGGCTACACCTTC | NA | TRBV2 | NA | TRBJ1-2
CASSSDPLNSPLHF | TGTGCCAGCAGCTCGGACCCACTGAATTCACCCCTCCACTTT | NA | TRBV5-4 | NA | TRBJ1-6
CASSLTGTGSYEQYF | TGCGCCAGCAGCCTCACCGGGACAGGTTCCTACGAGCAGTACTTC | NA | TRBV5-1 | TRBD1 | TRBJ2-7
CSVRFNYGYTF | TGCAGCGTTAGATTTAACTATGGCTACACCTTC | NA | TRBV29-1 | NA | TRBJ1-2
CASSRDIGGELFF | TGTGCCAGCAGCCGGGACATCGGCGGGGAGCTGTTTTTT | NA | TRBV14 | NA | TRBJ2-2
CASSEAQGYTF | TGTGCCAGCAGTGAAGCCCAGGGCTACACCTTC | NA | TRBV6-1 | NA | TRBJ1-2
CSVLVTGVLNEQFF | TGCAGCGTTCTCGTGACAGGGGTGTTGAATGAGCAGTTCTTC | NA | TRBV29-1 | TRBD1 | TRBJ2-1
CASSLTGKTDTQYF | TGTGCCAGCAGCTTAACAGGGAAGACAGATACGCAGTATTTT | NA | TRBV7-9 | NA | TRBJ2-3
CASSLEGKNSPLHF | TGCGCCAGCAGCTTGGAGGGGAAGAATTCACCCCTCCACTTT | NA | TRBV5-1 | NA | TRBJ1-6
CASSPTHSYQETQYF | TGTGCCAGCAGCCCTACGCACTCGTACCAAGAGACCCAGTACTTC | NA | TRBV7-2 | NA | TRBJ2-5
CSVETGPTGELFF | TGCAGCGTTGAAACAGGGCCCACCGGGGAGCTGTTTTTT | few | TRBV29-1 | NA | TRBJ2-2
CASSVSDSSYNEQFF | TGTGCCAGCAGCGTAAGCGATAGCTCCTACAATGAGCAGTTCTTC | NA | TRBV9 | NA | TRBJ2-1
CASSFWAATGELFF | TGTGCCAGCAGCTTTTGGGCCGCCACCGGGGAGCTGTTTTTT | once | TRBV5-6 | NA | TRBJ2-2
CASSDNAGYGSPLHF | TGTGCCAGCAGTGATAATGCAGGTTACGGATCACCCCTCCACTTT | NA | TRBV2 | NA | TRBJ1-6